The present entry profiles one T cell receptor (beta chain) with its context. TCRdb reprocessed the 5' RACE reads with MiXCR, giving one entry per CDR3 protein. The sample yields roughly 220,000 distinct CDR3 sequences, over 5% seen once. This specimen comes from a study of identical twins. CDR3 size: 13 residues. V was pared by 7 bases and J by 4 bases, with 13 bases between. These data also featured in a second study, about T cells expressing NK-cell markers.

V is TRBV12-3 or TRBV12-4 and J is TRBJ1-2; no clear D. Specimen: CD8+ T cells sorted from blood. The TCR originated in a woman aged 18-29 years in good health. The CDR3 sequence is CASTLSLGYGYTF. CDR3 in DNA: TGTGCCAGCACCCTGTCCCTTGGCTATGGCTACACCTTC.